The 27 T cell receptor beta chains listed next were all sequenced from one sample in a study of blood T cell repertoires in COVID-19. Profiling relied on immunoSEQ multiplex PCR, and the TCRdb table lists in-frame clones only, not all of them. The sample has about 100,000 clones, 80% to 95% seen once. Sequencing input: peripheral blood. The source of these receptors is a man between 50 and 59 years old with active COVID-19.

The gene calls are TRBV6-5 and TRBJ1-1; D gene ambiguous. CDR1 is MNHEY and CDR2 is SVGAGI in the germline V gene. Trimming shortened V by 8 bases and J by 1 base, and 11 bases separated the two germline ends. The CDR3 runs to 13 residues. The CDR3 protein is CASLFTANTEAFF. The CDR3 nucleotides read TGTGCCAGCCTCTTTACAGCGAACACTGAAGCTTTCTTT.

The chain employs TRBV18 and TRBJ2-1; a possible D gene is TRBD1 (6 bases). V lost 2 bases to trimming and J lost 10 bases, with 9 bases between them. This CDR3 has 12 amino acids. The germline V gene encodes CDR1 KGHSH and CDR2 LQKENI. CDR3 sequence: CASSPTGQEQFF. In nucleotides, the CDR3 is TGTGCCAGCTCACCAACGGGACAAGAGCAGTTCTTC.

The chain links TRBV11-2 to TRBJ2-5, with 9 bases aligning to TRBD1. The CDR3 covers 15 residues. Germline values: CDR1 SGHAT, CDR2 FQNNGV. V shed 5 bases and J 4 bases; nucleotides not matched to a gene: 8. The CDR3 region has the DNA TGTGCCAGCAGCAACCCCCGGACAGGGGTAGAGACCCAGTACTTC. It codes for CASSNPRTGVETQYF. The full variable domain, completed using reference TRBV11-2 and TRBJ2-5, is EAGVAQSPRYKIIEKRQSVAFWCNPISGHATLYWYQQILGQGPKLLIQFQNNGVVDDSQLPKDRFSAERLKGVDSTLKIQPAKLEDSAVYLCASSNPRTGVETQYFGPGTRLLVL.

This rearrangement joins TRBV18 to TRBJ1-1; D is uncertain. V was cut by 3 bases and J by 5 bases, with 7 bases left in between. The CDR3 length is 12 residues. CDR1 KGHSH and CDR2 LQKENI come from the germline V gene. The CDR3 bases are TGTGCCAGCTCACCGGCCGGGACTGAAGCTTTCTTT. It encodes CASSPAGTEAFF.

This clone showed up just a few times. The gene calls are TRBV5-1 and TRBJ2-7, with 7 bases aligning to TRBD2. The germline gives CDR1 SGHRS, CDR2 YFSETQ. Losses at the gene ends were 0 bases for V and 0 bases for J; bases not matched to a gene: 3. The CDR3 runs to 15 residues. The CDR3 here is CASSLASGVSYEQYF. In DNA form, the CDR3 reads TGCGCCAGCAGCTTGGCCAGCGGGGTCTCCTACGAGCAGTACTTC.

The CDR3 DNA reads as TGTGCCAGCAGTCCGGGACAGGCCACCTACGAGCAGTACTTC. This codes for CASSPGQATYEQYF. The V and J genes are TRBV6-5 and TRBJ2-7; 8 bases are a match to TRBD1. The CDR3 runs to 14 residues. The junction had 5 bases not matched to a gene; V was cut back by 5 bases and J by 2 bases. CDR1 MNHEY and CDR2 SVGAGI come from the germline V gene.

The chain joins TRBV12-3 or TRBV12-4 to TRBJ1-1; D gene unclear. This CDR3 comprises 13 residues. With 7 bases removed from V and 3 bases from J, the gap between germline ends came to 12 bases. The CDR3 region is CASISFGDTEAFF. The CDR3, as DNA: TGTGCCAGCATCTCTTTCGGGGACACTGAAGCTTTCTTT.

The V gene is TRBV5-1, the J gene TRBJ2-3; D is perhaps TRBD2 (5 bases). V lost 3 bases and J lost 2, with 13 bases in between. The CDR3 is 15 amino acids. Per the germline V gene, CDR1 is SGHRS and CDR2 is YFSETQ. CDR3 loop: CASSWRAENTDTQYF. CDR3 DNA sequence: TGCGCCAGCAGCTGGAGAGCGGAAAACACAGATACGCAGTATTTT.

The V call is TRBV11-2, the J call TRBJ2-7, with D tentatively TRBD2 (7 bases). Germline V CDR1 and CDR2: SGHAT, FQNNGV. The V end was cut by 5 bases, the J end by 3 bases, with 11 bases between. The CDR3 is 13 amino acids. CDR3 protein: CASSPGGSYEQYF. The CDR3 coding sequence is TGTGCCAGCAGCCCGGGGGGCAGCTACGAGCAGTACTTC.

The rearrangement joins TRBV10-1 to TRBJ1-1; TRBD1 aligns across 9 bases. V dropped 5 bases and J dropped 8; count of bases not matched to a gene: 12. The CDR3 is 15 amino acids. Per germline, CDR1 WNHNN and CDR2 SYGVQD (reference sequence). For the CDR3, the DNA is TGCGCCAGCAGTCAACTCCCGGGACAGGGAGGAGAAGCTTTCTTT. The encoded protein is CASSQLPGQGGEAFF.

The V call is TRBV18, the J call TRBJ1-1; D call uncertain. Trimming took 4 bases from V and 4 from J, leaving 16 bases between them. Per germline, CDR1 KGHSH and CDR2 LQKENI. The CDR3 extends over 15 amino acids. The DNA for the CDR3 is TGTGCCAGCTCACATCTCCGGGGTTCGGTCACTGAAGCTTTCTTT. It translates to CASSHLRGSVTEAFF.

This chain links TRBV5-6 with TRBJ1-6, with D possibly TRBD1 on 5 matching bases. CDR3 length: 15 amino acids. Germline V gives CDR1 SGHDT, CDR2 YYEEEE. The germline V and J ends were trimmed by 1 base and 10 bases, with 15 bases remaining between them. CDR3 region: CASSLRTRGGSPLHF. CDR3 nucleotides: TGTGCCAGCAGCTTGCGGACACGGGGGGGATCACCCCTCCACTTT.

The rearrangement joins TRBV24-1 to TRBJ2-5, with TRBD1 as a possible D gene (5 bases). Germline assignment: CDR1 KGHDR and CDR2 SFDVKD. The ends were cut back, 2 bases at V and 4 bases at J, with 10 bases in the middle. The CDR3 loop spans 14 amino acids. In DNA form, the CDR3 reads TGTGCCACCAGTGATTGGGGCCTTCCAGAGACCCAGTACTTC. It codes for CATSDWGLPETQYF.

The rearrangement links TRBV5-1 to TRBJ1-4; 8 nucleotides line up with TRBD1. Germline V gives CDR1 SGHRS, CDR2 YFSETQ. This CDR3 has 16 amino acids. V was clipped by 4 bases and J by 8 bases; unmatched bases: 13. The CDR3 loop reads CASSQSQDRVREKLFF. The CDR3 DNA reads as TGCGCCAGCAGCCAATCTCAGGACAGGGTACGCGAAAAACTGTTTTTT.

This clone has just one count. Other DNA sequences in the sample encode the same CDR3. The chain recombines TRBV5-1 with TRBJ2-5, with 8 nucleotides matching TRBD2. The ends lost 4 bases at V and 5 bases at J; junction bases unmatched: 7. The CDR3 has 14 amino acids. Germline CDR1 and CDR2: SGHRS and YFSETQ. This CDR3 reads CASSPLAGEETQYF. DNA of the CDR3: TGCGCCAGCAGCCCGCTAGCGGGTGAGGAGACCCAGTACTTC.

This clone was counted between two and nine times. The chain recombines TRBV12-2 with TRBJ2-3; the table gives TRBD2 as D, unverified against the DNA. TRBV12-2 is reported as a pseudogene. The CDR3 is 14 amino acids. The CDR3 DNA reads TGTGCAAGTCGCGCGGAGGGGTGCACAGATACGCAGTATTTT. Translating it yields CASRAEGCTDTQYF.

A word on this clone: Other nucleotide sequences from this sample produce the same CDR3. The rearrangement joins TRBV5-1 to TRBJ1-2; TRBD1 is a possible D gene (6 bases). V was pared by 0 bases and J by 2 bases, with 8 bases between. The CDR3 covers 14 residues. Germline CDR1 is SGHRS and CDR2 is YFSETQ. CDR3 protein: CASSLGDTNYGYTF. The CDR3 DNA follows: TGCGCCAGCAGCTTGGGGGACACAAACTATGGCTACACCTTC.

The chain combines TRBV19 with TRBJ1-4; unclear D gene. This CDR3 has 15 amino acids. V was cut by 0 bases and J by 6 bases, with 11 bases left in between. In germline, CDR1 is LNHDA, CDR2 SQIVND (reference sequence). The CDR3 region has the DNA TGTGCCAGTAGTATAGATCAGCGACCGCATGAAAAACTGTTTTTT. Amino acids: CASSIDQRPHEKLFF.

The chain is built from TRBV12-3 or TRBV12-4 and TRBJ2-1; a possible D gene is TRBD1 (5 bases). The CDR3 is made up of 13 amino acids. The V end lost 6 bases, the J end lost 5 bases, and 11 bases lay between the germline ends. The CDR3 region is CASSPDSNNEQFF. For the CDR3, the DNA is TGTGCCAGCAGCCCTGACAGCAACAATGAGCAGTTCTTC.

This chain connects TRBV5-1 to TRBJ2-3; 7 bases align to TRBD2. V trimming: 0 bases; J trimming: 3 bases; junction bases outside the gene matches: 7. CDR1 is SGHRS, CDR2 YFSETQ, per germline. The CDR3 has 16 amino acids. The CDR3 DNA is TGCGCCAGCAGCTTGGAGCTTAGCGGGCCAACAGATACGCAGTATTTT. It yields the protein CASSLELSGPTDTQYF. Full variable domain (outside the CDR3, taken from reference TRBV5-1 and TRBJ2-3): KAGVTQTPRYLIKTRGQQVTLSCSPISGHRSVSWYQQTPGQGLQFLFEYFSETQRNKGNFPGRFSGRQFSNSRSEMNVSTLELGDSALYLCASSLELSGPTDTQYFGPGTRLTVL.

The chain uses TRBV18 and TRBJ1-3, with 7 nucleotides matching TRBD1. The J segment lost 4 bases and the V segment lost 5 bases, leaving 5 bases of the junction unmatched. Germline CDR1 and CDR2: KGHSH and LQKENI. This CDR3 is built from 14 residues. The CDR3 reads CASSFGTAGNTIYF. CDR3 bases: TGTGCCAGCTCATTTGGGACAGCAGGAAACACCATATATTTT.

This clone was seen once. The V gene is TRBV27, the J gene TRBJ2-1, with TRBD2 matching over 10 bases. The CDR3 length is 14 residues. Per germline, CDR1 MNHEY and CDR2 SMNVEV (reference sequence). V gave up 7 bases and J gave up 9 bases; unmatched junction bases: 9. In DNA form, the CDR3 reads TGTGCCAGCAAGGGGCTAGCGGGAGTAGGTGAGCAGTTCTTC. Residues: CASKGLAGVGEQFF.

The chain combines TRBV3-1 (or the pseudogene TRBV3-2) with TRBJ1-1, with a weak D call TRBD1 (5 bases). This CDR3 comprises 13 residues. Germline V CDR1 and CDR2: LGHDT, YNNKEL (reference sequence). The V end lost 0 bases, the J end lost 10 bases, and 12 bases lay between the germline ends. As DNA, the CDR3 is TGTGCCAGCAGCCAAGATTGGTCCAGGGCAGCTTTCTTT. The encoded protein is CASSQDWSRAAFF.

V usage is TRBV5-6 and J usage is TRBJ1-1, with D uncertain. The V end lost 3 bases, the J end lost 0 bases, and 6 bases lay between the germline ends. This CDR3 has 13 amino acids. Germline-derived CDR1 and CDR2 are SGHDT and YYEEEE. CDR3 region: CASSSGLNTEAFF. The CDR3, as DNA: TGTGCCAGCAGCTCGGGATTGAACACTGAAGCTTTCTTT.

J is TRBJ2-1 and V is TRBV11-3, with D possibly being TRBD2 (6 bases). Germline V CDR1 and CDR2: SGHNT, YENEEA. CDR3 length: 14 amino acids. V was cut by 5 bases and J by 6 bases, with 14 bases left in between. The CDR3 region has the DNA TGTGCCAGCAGCCTAGCGACACCTTCCAATGAGCAGTTCTTC. Translated, it gives CASSLATPSNEQFF.

The chain joins TRBV9 to TRBJ1-2, with 7 bases that match TRBD1. The CDR3 totals 17 residues. Trimming removed 4 bases from V and 8 bases from J; junction bases left unmatched: 20. CDR1 SGDLS and CDR2 YYNGEE come from the germline V gene. The CDR3 is CASSSMGGRGGGGGYTF. CDR3 bases: TGTGCCAGCAGCTCGATGGGAGGTAGAGGGGGCGGAGGGGGCTACACCTTC.

The chain is built from TRBV5-1 and TRBJ2-1; TRBD1 aligns across 8 bases. The CDR3 contains 15 residues. V lost 0 bases and J lost 8; bases outside the gene matches: 7. CDR1 and CDR2 from the germline V gene are SGHRS and YFSETQ. CDR3 amino acids: CASSLVGQGADEQFF. Here the CDR3 DNA reads TGCGCCAGCAGCTTGGTTGGGCAGGGGGCCGATGAGCAGTTCTTC.